These T cell receptor beta chains were read from a single sample in a study of T cells in Graves' hyperthyroidism and ophthalmopathy. TCRdb re-analysed the multiplex PCR reads in MiXCR, keeping a single row per CDR3 protein. The table lists approximately 520,000 distinct CDR3 sequences, approximately 25% of them singletons, with about 11% in the top ten. Sequencing was carried out using blood. All receptors come from a woman in her thirties with Graves' ophthalmopathy. Both conserved end residues are part of each CDR3. The D gene is left open where the match is weak. Only part of the rows carry a size: once, few, many, or a class if the clone is expanded.

V	D	J	size	CDR3	DNA
TRBV5-1	-	TRBJ1-2	many	CASSLPTNYGYTF	TGCGCCAGCAGCTTGCCGACTAACTATGGCTACACCTTC
TRBV12-3/TRBV12-4	TRBD2	TRBJ2-7	-	CASSRRLAGDFEQYF	TGTGCCAGCAGCCGTAGACTAGCGGGGGACTTCGAGCAGTACTTC
TRBV30	-	TRBJ1-1	many	CAWSVQLVNTEAFF	TGTGCCTGGAGTGTACAGCTAGTGAACACTGAAGCTTTCTTT
TRBV28	TRBD1	TRBJ2-7	many	CASSLRGRSADEQYF	TGTGCCAGCAGTTTAAGGGGGCGGTCTGCCGACGAGCAGTACTTC
TRBV11-2	-	TRBJ1-1	-	CASSQREFGTEAFF	TGTGCCAGCAGCCAACGGGAGTTTGGAACTGAAGCTTTCTTT
TRBV7-9	-	TRBJ1-2	many	CASSGRQSQRGYGYTF	TGTGCCAGCAGCGGCAGACAGTCTCAACGGGGCTATGGCTACACCTTC
TRBV30	-	TRBJ1-1	many	CAWGMWGRERIEAFF	TGTGCCTGGGGGATGTGGGGTAGGGAGCGGATTGAAGCTTTCTTT
TRBV19	-	TRBJ1-1	many	CAIDPTRSAGDVGAFF	TGTGCCATTGACCCCACGAGATCGGCAGGGGATGTGGGGGCTTTCTTT
TRBV28	-	TRBJ1-1	many	CASSWGLRNTEAFF	TGTGCCAGCAGCTGGGGACTCCGGAACACTGAAGCTTTCTTT
TRBV20-1	-	TRBJ1-2	-	CSASRDGYTF	TGCAGTGCTAGCCGGGATGGCTACACCTTC
TRBV6-2/TRBV6-3	-	TRBJ1-5	many	CASSYNSGSFHQPQHF	TGTGCCAGCAGTTACAATTCCGGCAGTTTCCATCAGCCCCAGCATTTT
TRBV6-5	TRBD1	TRBJ2-7	-	CASSYSSRTGNYEQYF	TGTGCCAGCAGTTACTCGAGTCGGACAGGGAACTACGAGCAGTACTTC
TRBV12-3/TRBV12-4	-	TRBJ1-1	many	CASRTTDGGLNTEAFF	TGTGCCAGCCGAACCACAGACGGGGGGTTGAACACTGAAGCTTTCTTT
TRBV5-1	-	TRBJ1-5	many	CASSLWVYSNQPQHF	TGCGCCAGCAGCTTGTGGGTGTATAGCAATCAGCCCCAGCATTTT
TRBV12-3/TRBV12-4	TRBD2	TRBJ2-6	-	CASSPLAGAGANVLTF	TGTGCCAGCAGCCCGCTAGCGGGAGCCGGGGCCAACGTCCTGACTTTC
TRBV6-1	TRBD1	TRBJ1-1	-	CASSEEPGGRTEAFF	TGTGCCAGCAGTGAAGAACCAGGGGGCAGAACTGAAGCTTTCTTT
TRBV11-2	TRBD1	TRBJ1-1	many	CASSVNRDSLNTEAFF	TGTGCCAGCAGCGTTAACCGGGACAGCCTGAACACTGAAGCTTTCTTT
TRBV6-1	TRBD1	TRBJ2-7	-	CAIRQGVWNEQYF	TGTGCCATCCGTCAGGGGGTTTGGAACGAGCAGTACTTC
TRBV20-1	-	TRBJ2-7	-	CSARPPRDSYEQYF	TGCAGTGCTAGACCCCCCCGGGATTCATACGAGCAGTACTTC
TRBV12-3/TRBV12-4	-	TRBJ2-3	many	CASGGPNTDTQYF	TGTGCCAGCGGAGGACCAAACACAGATACGCAGTATTTT
TRBV9	-	TRBJ2-7	many	CASSVQASIYEQYF	TGTGCCAGCAGCGTACAAGCCTCCATCTACGAGCAGTACTTC
TRBV29-1	TRBD1	TRBJ2-7	-	CSVEPDRGSMRETYEQYF	TGCAGCGTGGAACCGGACAGGGGTTCGATGCGGGAGACCTACGAGCAGTACTTC
TRBV19	TRBD1	TRBJ1-1	-	CASSIVGTGGTEAFF	TGTGCCAGTAGTATAGTCGGGACAGGCGGCACTGAAGCTTTCTTT
TRBV2	-	TRBJ1-1	many	CASSDSGSVNTEAFF	TGTGCCAGCAGTGACTCGGGTAGTGTGAACACTGAAGCTTTCTTT
TRBV20-1	-	TRBJ2-7	-	CSANSGTRISYEQYF	TGCAGTGCGAACTCCGGGACAAGAATAAGTTACGAGCAGTACTTC
TRBV24-1	-	TRBJ2-2	-	CATSGAGRTGELFF	TGTGCCACCAGTGGTGCGGGACGCACCGGGGAGCTGTTTTTT
TRBV6-1	-	TRBJ2-6	few	CASSVTFSGANVLTF	TGTGCCAGCAGTGTGACGTTCTCTGGGGCCAACGTCCTGACTTTC
TRBV28	-	TRBJ2-7	many	CASSTPGNSYEQYF	TGTGCCAGCAGTACACCCGGGAACTCCTACGAGCAGTACTTC
TRBV7-6	TRBD1	TRBJ1-5	-	CASSLGTGQSNQPQHF	TGTGCCAGCAGCTTAGGGACAGGGCAGAGCAATCAGCCCCAGCATTTT
TRBV19	-	TRBJ1-1	many	CASRQGGTEAFF	TGTGCCAGTAGGCAGGGAGGCACTGAAGCTTTCTTT
TRBV6-2/TRBV6-3	-	TRBJ2-7	many	CASSLRTVLYEQYF	TGTGCCAGCAGTCTCCGGACCGTCCTCTACGAGCAGTACTTC
TRBV6-5	-	TRBJ1-1	-	CASSFSKNTEAFF	TGTGCCAGCAGTTTCTCCAAGAACACTGAAGCTTTCTTT
TRBV6-2/TRBV6-3	-	TRBJ2-6	-	CASSFSGTRRSSGANVLTF	TGTGCCAGCAGTTTCTCTGGGACACGTAGGAGCTCTGGGGCCAACGTCCTGACTTTC
TRBV10-3	-	TRBJ2-5	-	CATSRASGAGGTQYF	TGTGCCACCTCACGGGCCTCCGGGGCCGGGGGGACCCAGTACTTC
TRBV3-1	-	TRBJ2-5	-	CASSQTGSQSVTQYF	TGTGCCAGCAGCCAGACCGGGTCTCAATCGGTGACCCAGTACTTC
TRBV9	-	TRBJ2-5	many	CASNRGGAETQYF	TGTGCCAGCAACAGGGGAGGGGCAGAGACCCAGTACTTC
TRBV12-3/TRBV12-4	-	TRBJ1-5	many	CASSLVTGGNQPQHF	TGTGCCAGCAGTTTAGTAACAGGAGGCAATCAGCCCCAGCATTTT
TRBV19	TRBD1	TRBJ2-7	many	CASSISTGSSYEQYF	TGTGCCAGTAGTATATCGACAGGGAGCTCCTACGAGCAGTACTTC
TRBV18	-	TRBJ1-1	-	CASSPPHLNTEAFF	TGTGCCAGCTCACCACCCCACTTGAACACTGAAGCTTTCTTT
TRBV6-5	-	TRBJ1-2	many	CASSFTGTPIYGYTF	TGTGCCAGCAGTTTCACCGGGACACCCATCTATGGCTACACCTTC
TRBV10-3	-	TRBJ2-7	many	CAIATEAEQYF	TGTGCCATCGCAACAGAGGCCGAGCAGTACTTC
TRBV12-3/TRBV12-4	-	TRBJ1-2	many	CASSIEGGSPSGYTF	TGTGCCAGCAGCATAGAAGGCGGATCTCCTAGTGGCTACACCTTC
TRBV2	TRBD1	TRBJ1-6	-	CASRRTGFSPLHF	TGTGCCAGCAGGAGGACAGGGTTTTCACCCCTCCACTTT
TRBV6-5	-	TRBJ1-1	many	CASSYFPPGQNTEAFF	TGTGCCAGCAGTTACTTCCCCCCAGGACAAAACACTGAAGCTTTCTTT
TRBV12-3/TRBV12-4	-	TRBJ2-5	many	CASSFEGGPEWETQHF	TGTGCCAGCAGCTTTGAGGGGGGACCGGAGTGGGAGACCCAGCACTTC
TRBV10-2	-	TRBJ2-2	-	CASSQASGELFF	TGCGCCAGCAGTCAGGCTTCCGGGGAGCTGTTTTTT
TRBV2	-	TRBJ1-2	many	CASSEGRTLYGYTF	TGTGCCAGCAGCGAAGGACGGACTCTCTATGGCTACACCTTC
TRBV7-8	TRBD1	TRBJ1-3	many	CASSLGQGLNTIYF	TGTGCCAGCAGCCTGGGACAGGGGTTAAACACCATATATTTT
TRBV2	-	TRBJ2-6	-	CASGLGASGANVLTF	TGTGCCAGCGGGCTAGGGGCCTCTGGGGCCAACGTCCTGACTTTC
TRBV19	-	TRBJ1-2	few	CASSIHAASNNYGYTF	TGTGCCAGTAGTATTCATGCAGCCTCAAATAACTATGGCTACACCTTC
TRBV6-4	-	TRBJ1-2	-	CASSQVPTRHYGYTF	TGCGCCAGCAGCCAGGTCCCAACGCGCCACTATGGCTATACCTTC